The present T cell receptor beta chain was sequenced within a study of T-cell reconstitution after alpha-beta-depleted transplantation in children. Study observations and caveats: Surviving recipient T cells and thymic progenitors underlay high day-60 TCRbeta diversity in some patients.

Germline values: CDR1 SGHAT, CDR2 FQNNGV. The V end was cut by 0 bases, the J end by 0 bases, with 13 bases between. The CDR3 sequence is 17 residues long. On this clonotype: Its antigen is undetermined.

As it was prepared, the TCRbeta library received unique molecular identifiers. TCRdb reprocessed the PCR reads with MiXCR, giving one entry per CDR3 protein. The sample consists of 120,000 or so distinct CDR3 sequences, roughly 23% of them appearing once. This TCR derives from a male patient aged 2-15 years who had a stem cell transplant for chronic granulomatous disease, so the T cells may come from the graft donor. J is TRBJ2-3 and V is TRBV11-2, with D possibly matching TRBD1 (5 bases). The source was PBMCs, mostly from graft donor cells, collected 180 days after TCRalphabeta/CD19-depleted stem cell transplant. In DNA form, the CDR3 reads TGTGCCAGCAGCTTAGAGGCAGGGTCCCCCAGCACAGATACGCAGTATTTT. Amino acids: CASSLEAGSPSTDTQYF.